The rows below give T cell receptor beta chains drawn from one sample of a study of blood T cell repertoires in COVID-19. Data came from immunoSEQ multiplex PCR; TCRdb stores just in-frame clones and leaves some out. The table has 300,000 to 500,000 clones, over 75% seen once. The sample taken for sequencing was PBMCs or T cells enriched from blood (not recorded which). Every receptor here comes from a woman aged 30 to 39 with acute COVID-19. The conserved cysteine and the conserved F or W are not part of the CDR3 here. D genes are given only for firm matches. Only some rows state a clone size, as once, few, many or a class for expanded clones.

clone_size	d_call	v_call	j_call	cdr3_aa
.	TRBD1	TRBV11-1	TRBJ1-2	ASSADRAFGYT
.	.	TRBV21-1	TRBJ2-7	ASSKKSPKRVAFGGATYEQY
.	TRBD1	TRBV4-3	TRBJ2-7	ASSQSGQAVYYEQY
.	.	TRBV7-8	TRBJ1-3	ASSLRTSTLSGNTIY
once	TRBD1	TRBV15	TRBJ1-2	ATSRGTGGAYGYT
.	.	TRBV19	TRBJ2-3	ASSISGGKVDTQY
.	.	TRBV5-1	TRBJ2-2	ASSLGFHSNTGELF
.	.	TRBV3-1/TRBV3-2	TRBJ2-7	ASSHPSRVRKHEQY
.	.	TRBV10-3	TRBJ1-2	AISFVNYGYT
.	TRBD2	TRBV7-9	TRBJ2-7	ASSGRTSSLSYEQY
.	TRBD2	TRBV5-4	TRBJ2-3	AAGGTDTQY
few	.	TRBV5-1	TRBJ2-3	ASSLDSGGASDTQY
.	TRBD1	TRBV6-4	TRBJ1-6	ASSEAGGRSPLH
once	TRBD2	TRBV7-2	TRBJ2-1	ASSLSATSGGTNNEQF
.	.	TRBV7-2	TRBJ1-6	ASSLRGPALNSPLH
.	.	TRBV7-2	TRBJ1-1	ASSFNPGGNTEAF
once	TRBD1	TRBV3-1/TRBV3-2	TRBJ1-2	ASAKLPGGSYGYT
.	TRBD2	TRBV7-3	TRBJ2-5	ASSLGGEGETQY